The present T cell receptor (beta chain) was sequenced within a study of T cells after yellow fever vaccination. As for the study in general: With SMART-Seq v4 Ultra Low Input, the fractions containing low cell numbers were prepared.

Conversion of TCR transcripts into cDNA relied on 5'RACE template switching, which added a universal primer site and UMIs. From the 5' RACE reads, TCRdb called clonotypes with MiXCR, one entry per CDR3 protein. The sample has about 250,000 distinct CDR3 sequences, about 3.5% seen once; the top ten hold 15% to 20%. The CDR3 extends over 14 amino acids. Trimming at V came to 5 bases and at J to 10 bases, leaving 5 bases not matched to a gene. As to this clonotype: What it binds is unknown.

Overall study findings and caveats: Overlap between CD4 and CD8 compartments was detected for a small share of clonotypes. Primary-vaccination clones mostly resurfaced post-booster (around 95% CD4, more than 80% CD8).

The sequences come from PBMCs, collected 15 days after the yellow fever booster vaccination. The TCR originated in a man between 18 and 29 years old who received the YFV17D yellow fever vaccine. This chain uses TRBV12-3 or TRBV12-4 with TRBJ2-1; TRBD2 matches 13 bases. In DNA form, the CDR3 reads TGTGCCAGCAGTCTCACGGGACTAGCGGGGGAGCAGTTCTTC. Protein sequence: CASSLTGLAGEQFF.